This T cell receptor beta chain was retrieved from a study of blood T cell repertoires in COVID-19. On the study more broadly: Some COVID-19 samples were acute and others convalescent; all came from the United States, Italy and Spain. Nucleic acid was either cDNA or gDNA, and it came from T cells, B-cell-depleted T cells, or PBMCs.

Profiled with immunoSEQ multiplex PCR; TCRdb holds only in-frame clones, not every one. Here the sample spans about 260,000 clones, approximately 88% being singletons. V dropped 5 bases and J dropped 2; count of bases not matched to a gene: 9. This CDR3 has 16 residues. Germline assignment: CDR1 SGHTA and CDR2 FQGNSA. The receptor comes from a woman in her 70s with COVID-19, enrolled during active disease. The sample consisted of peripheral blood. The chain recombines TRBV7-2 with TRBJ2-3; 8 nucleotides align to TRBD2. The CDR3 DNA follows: TGTGCCAGCAGCCTGCGTGTCGGGAGGGACACAGATACGCAGTATTTT. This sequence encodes CASSLRVGRDTDTQYF.